This entry features one T cell receptor (beta chain) sequence. Antigen unknown. A much larger clone is a single base away; this may be a read error. Germline CDR1 and CDR2: SGHVS and FNYEAQ. This CDR3 contains 15 residues. Trimming removed 4 bases from V and 9 bases from J, with 19 bases in between. TCRdb reprocessed the reads via MiXCR and lists one record per CDR3 protein. The data contain about a million distinct CDR3 sequences, less than 40% of them singletons. This record belongs to a study of T cell repertoires in cytomegalovirus infection. About the research overall: CMV infection plus the matching HLA type was flagged by public TCR beta signatures.

Study-wide findings and caveats: People with CMV and the relevant HLA were identified by cumulative public TCR beta family frequency. Dominant in the ex vivo response were TCR beta clonotypes restricted by HLA-C and specific for CMV.

The sample here was cultured CD8+ T cells from PBMCs, taken from culture after CMV antigen stimulation. The rearrangement uses TRBV7-6 and TRBJ2-1, with D possibly TRBD1 on 7 matching bases. This TCR was sampled from a human donor in good health (CMV status not recorded). Some clones in this sample may be carry-over from other donors' samples. The CDR3 DNA reads TGTGCCAGCAGCTCTAGCGAGGGGGCCGGTGGTGAGCAGTTCTTC. This sequence encodes CASSSSEGAGGEQFF.